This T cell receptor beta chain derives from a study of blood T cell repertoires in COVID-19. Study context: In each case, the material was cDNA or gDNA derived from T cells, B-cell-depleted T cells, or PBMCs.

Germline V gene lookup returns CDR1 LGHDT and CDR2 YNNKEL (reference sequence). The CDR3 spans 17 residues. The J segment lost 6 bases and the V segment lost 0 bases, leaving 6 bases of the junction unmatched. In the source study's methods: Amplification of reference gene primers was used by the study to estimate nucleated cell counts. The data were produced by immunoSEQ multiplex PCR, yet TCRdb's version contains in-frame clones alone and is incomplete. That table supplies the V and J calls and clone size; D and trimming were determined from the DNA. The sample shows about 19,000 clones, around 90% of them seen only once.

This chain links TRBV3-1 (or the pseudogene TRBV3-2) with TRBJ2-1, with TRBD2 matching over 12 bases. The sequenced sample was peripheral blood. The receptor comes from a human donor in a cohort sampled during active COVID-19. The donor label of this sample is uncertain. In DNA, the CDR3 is TGTGCCAGCAGCCAAGACCCTAGCGGGAGGGCCTTCAATGAGCAGTTCTTC. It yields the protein CASSQDPSGRAFNEQFF.